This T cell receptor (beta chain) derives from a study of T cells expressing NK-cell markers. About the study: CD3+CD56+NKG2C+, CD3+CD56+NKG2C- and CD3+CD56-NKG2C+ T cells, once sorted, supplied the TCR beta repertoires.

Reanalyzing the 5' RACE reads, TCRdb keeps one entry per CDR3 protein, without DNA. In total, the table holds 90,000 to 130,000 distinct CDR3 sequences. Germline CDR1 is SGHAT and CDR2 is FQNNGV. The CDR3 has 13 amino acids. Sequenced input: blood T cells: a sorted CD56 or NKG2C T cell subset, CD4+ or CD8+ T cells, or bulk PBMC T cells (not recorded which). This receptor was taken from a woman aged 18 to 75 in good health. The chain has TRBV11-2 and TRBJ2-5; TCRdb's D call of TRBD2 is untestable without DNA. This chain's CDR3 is CASRPAGLVAQYF.